This TCR beta chain appears in the sequencing data of a study of blood T cell repertoires in COVID-19. This CDR3 is built from 15 residues. V gave up 8 bases and J gave up 7 bases; unmatched junction bases: 10. Per germline, CDR1 LGHDT and CDR2 YNNKEL (reference sequence). Sequenced by immunoSEQ multiplex PCR; TCRdb stores in-frame clones only, minus some. The sample has approximately 440,000 clones, around 87% seen once. The source material was PBMCs or T cells enriched from blood (not recorded which). This chain links TRBV3-1 (or the pseudogene TRBV3-2) with TRBJ2-1, with 11 bases that match TRBD2. The clonotype originates from a woman aged 18-30 years who had recovered from COVID-19. CDR3 in DNA: TGTGCCAGCCGGCTAGCGGGGGGTCTGGGGAATGAGCAGTTCTTC. Translation gives CASRLAGGLGNEQFF.